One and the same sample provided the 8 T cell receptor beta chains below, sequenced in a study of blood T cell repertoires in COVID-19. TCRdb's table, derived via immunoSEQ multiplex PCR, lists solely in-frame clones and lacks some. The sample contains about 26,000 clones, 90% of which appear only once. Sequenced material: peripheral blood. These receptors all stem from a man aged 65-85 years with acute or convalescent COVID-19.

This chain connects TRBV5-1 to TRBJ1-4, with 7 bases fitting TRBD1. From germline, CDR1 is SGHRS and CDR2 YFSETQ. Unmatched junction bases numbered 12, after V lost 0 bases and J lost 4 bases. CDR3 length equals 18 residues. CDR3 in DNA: TGCGCCAGCAGCTTGGCCGGGGGAACAGGGGCTGGTAATGAAAAACTGTTTTTT. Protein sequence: CASSLAGGTGAGNEKLFF.

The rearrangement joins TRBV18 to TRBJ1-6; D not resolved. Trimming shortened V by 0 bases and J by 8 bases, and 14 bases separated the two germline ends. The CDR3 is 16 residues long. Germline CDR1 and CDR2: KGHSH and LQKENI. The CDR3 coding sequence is TGTGCCAGCTCACCACCGGTCGGGTCCGGGGATTCACCCCTCCACTTT. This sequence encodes CASSPPVGSGDSPLHF.

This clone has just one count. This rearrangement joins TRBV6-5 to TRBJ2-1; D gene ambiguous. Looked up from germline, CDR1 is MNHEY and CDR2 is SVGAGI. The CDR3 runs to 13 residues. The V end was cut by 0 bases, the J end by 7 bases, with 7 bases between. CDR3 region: CASSYSFRNEQFF. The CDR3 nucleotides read TGTGCCAGCAGTTACTCCTTCCGGAATGAGCAGTTCTTC.

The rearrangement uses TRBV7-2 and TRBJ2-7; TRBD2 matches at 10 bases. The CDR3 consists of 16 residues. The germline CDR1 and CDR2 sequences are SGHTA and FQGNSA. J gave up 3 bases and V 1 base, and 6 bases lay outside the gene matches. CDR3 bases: TGTGCCAGCAGCTTAGATGGTACTAGCGGGATCTACGAGCAGTACTTC. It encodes CASSLDGTSGIYEQYF.

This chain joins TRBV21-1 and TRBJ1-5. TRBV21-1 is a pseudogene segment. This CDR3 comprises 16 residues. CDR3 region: CASSKGHILKSGGQHF. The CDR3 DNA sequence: TGTGCCAGCAGCAAAGGTCACATCCTAAAGAGCGGAGGCCAGCATTTT.

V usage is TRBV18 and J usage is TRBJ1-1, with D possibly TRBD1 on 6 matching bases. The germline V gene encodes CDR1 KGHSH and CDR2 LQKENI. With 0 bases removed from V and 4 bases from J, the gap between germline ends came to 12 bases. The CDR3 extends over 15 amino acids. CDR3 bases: TGTGCCAGCTCACCACCACAGGGTCGTGGCACTGAAGCTTTCTTT. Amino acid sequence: CASSPPQGRGTEAFF.

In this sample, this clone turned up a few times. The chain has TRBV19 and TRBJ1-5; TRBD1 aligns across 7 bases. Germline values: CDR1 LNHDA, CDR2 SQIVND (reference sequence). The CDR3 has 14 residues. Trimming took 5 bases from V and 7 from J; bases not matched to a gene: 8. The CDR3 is CASSPQQGNQPQHF. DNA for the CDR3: TGTGCCAGTAGTCCACAACAGGGGAACCAGCCCCAGCATTTT.

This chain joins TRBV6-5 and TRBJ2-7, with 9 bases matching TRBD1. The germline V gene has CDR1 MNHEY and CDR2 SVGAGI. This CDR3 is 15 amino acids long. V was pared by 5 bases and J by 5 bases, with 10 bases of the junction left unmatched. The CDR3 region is CASSTLLGQGDEQYF. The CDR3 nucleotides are TGTGCCAGCAGTACCCTCTTGGGACAGGGCGACGAGCAGTACTTC.